This T cell receptor (beta chain) originates from a study of blood T cell repertoires in COVID-19. Per the germline V gene, CDR1 is MNHNY and CDR2 is SVGAGI (reference sequence). This CDR3 is built from 16 residues. V dropped 2 bases and J dropped 4 bases, with 14 bases sitting between them. As handled by the study authors: How many nucleated cells were present was estimated from reference gene primer amplification. Here immunoSEQ multiplex PCR was the method, and the copy in TCRdb shows in-frame clones only, minus some. For V, J and clone size, that table is used; D and trimming come from the DNA. The table includes 100,000 or so clones, around 92% detected once.

The sequence came from a woman aged 60-75 years with active COVID-19. The V and J genes are TRBV6-6 and TRBJ1-4; a weak D match, TRBD1 (5 bases). The sequencing sample was made of peripheral blood. CDR3 nucleotides: TGTGCCAGCAGTTACCAGAAGAACGGGGGTAATGAAAAACTGTTTTTT. It specifies CASSYQKNGGNEKLFF.